This TCR beta chain stems from a study of CD8+CD57+ T cells in acquired aplastic anemia. Of note for this clonotype: The junction departs from the called germline gene at one end, perhaps through a read error.

This CDR3 has 13 residues. Germline CDR1 ENHRY, CDR2 SYGVKD. The sequenced patients had an expansion of CD8+CD57+ cells seen by flow cytometry. TCR beta VDJ and CDR3 were profiled, and genomic DNA was the template. A single record per CDR3 protein comes from TCRdb applying MiXCR to the reads. The sample holds 200,000 or so distinct CDR3 sequences, around 50% seen once. The chain combines TRBV10-3 with TRBJ2-5, with D perhaps TRBD1 or TRBD2 (5 bases each). The TCR was taken from a human donor with aplastic anemia. Input material: sorted CD4+, CD8+, or CD8+CD57+ T cells (not recorded which) from PBMCs. The chain's CDR3 is CAFSGTAQETQYF. In DNA, the CDR3 is TGTGCCTTCAGTGGGACCGCTCAAGAGACCCAGTACTTC.